The 27 T cell receptor beta chains given below trace back to one sample, sequenced in a study of Ad26.COV2.S vaccination and SARS-CoV-2 variants. Treatment meaning: approximately 18 received Ad26.COV2.S at low or high dose, single or two shots; roughly 5 received placebo; per-sample allocation not given. All samples were drawn on day 63, counting from the first vaccine or placebo injection. Here immunoSEQ multiplex PCR was the method, and the copy in TCRdb shows in-frame clones only, minus some. The sample has about 400,000 clones; approximately 87% are singletons. Sequences were derived from peripheral blood, sampled in a trial of Ad26.COV2.S vaccine versus placebo. Receptors originate from a person aged 18 to 65 who received the Ad26.COV2.S COVID-19 vaccine or a placebo.

V gene TRBV4-2 combines with J gene TRBJ2-5, with TRBD2 identical over 7 bases. CDR3 length equals 17 residues. J lost 5 bases, V lost 0 bases, and 12 bases had no gene match. The germline V gene encodes CDR1 LGHNA and CDR2 YNFKEQ. CDR3 sequence reads: CASSQDPPRGGLETQYF. The CDR3 coding sequence is TGTGCCAGCAGCCAAGATCCTCCGCGCGGGGGACTGGAGACCCAGTACTTC.

This rearrangement joins TRBV28 to TRBJ2-2; D is unresolved. The V and J ends lost 3 bases and 5 bases respectively, with 7 bases between them. Looked up from germline, CDR1 is MDHEN and CDR2 is SYDVKM. The CDR3 covers 13 residues. The DNA of the CDR3 is TGTGCCAGCAGTTTCTGGGGAACCGGGGAGCTGTTTTTT. It translates to CASSFWGTGELFF.

This rearrangement joins TRBV14 to TRBJ2-1, with D tentatively TRBD1 or TRBD2 (5 bases each). Germline CDR1 SGHDN, CDR2 FVKESK. Trimming cost V 0 bases and J 9 bases, with 9 bases left between them. The CDR3 is 13 residues long. CDR3 nucleotides: TGTGCCAGCAGCCAAGAATCGAGGGGTGAGCAGTTCTTC. Translating it yields CASSQESRGEQFF.

The V gene is TRBV7-8, the J gene TRBJ1-5; 8 bases align to TRBD1. The CDR3 is made up of 15 amino acids. V lost 5 bases and J lost 4; bases outside the gene matches: 7. Germline CDR1 is SGHVS and CDR2 is FQNEAQ. CDR3 sequence reads: CASSIRTGPNQPQHF. In DNA, the CDR3 is TGTGCCAGCAGCATACGGACAGGGCCGAATCAGCCCCAGCATTTT.

V usage is TRBV4-1 and J usage is TRBJ1-6, with D uncertain. Trimming shortened V by 0 bases and J by 5 bases, and 14 bases separated the two germline ends. The CDR3 runs 17 residues. CDR1 is MGHRA, CDR2 YSYEKL, per germline. CDR3 DNA sequence: TGCGCCAGCAGCCAAGATCCAATAGGGCCAAATAATTCACCCCTCCACTTT. Its translation is CASSQDPIGPNNSPLHF.

There are a few counts of this clone. This chain joins TRBV11-2 and TRBJ1-2; TRBD1 agrees at 7 bases. The V gene end was trimmed by 4 bases and the J gene end by 5 bases; junction bases not matched to a gene: 19. The CDR3 is 18 residues long. The V gene's germline CDR1 is SGHAT and CDR2 FQNNGV. CDR3 residues: CASSSLRDRSLRGYGYTF. CDR3 bases: TGTGCCAGCAGCTCCCTTCGGGACAGATCTCTTAGGGGTTATGGCTACACCTTC.

Remarks on this clone: The sample has other DNA sequences that encode this CDR3 too. The V gene is TRBV7-2, the J gene TRBJ2-5; D remains unclear. The CDR3 contains 13 residues. Trimming pared 5 bases from V and 1 base from J, leaving 8 bases between. CDR1 and CDR2 (germline): SGHTA, FQGNSA. Here the CDR3 DNA reads TGTGCCAGCAGCCCCTTGGTCCAAGAGACCCAGTACTTC. This encodes CASSPLVQETQYF.

This clone was seen only once. The CDR3 DNA follows: TGTGCCAGCAGCTCAAGACAGGGAGGAACCGGGGAGCTGTTTTTT. Protein sequence: CASSSRQGGTGELFF. V and J are TRBV13 and TRBJ2-2; D possibly corresponds to TRBD1 (7 bases). Germline V gene data show CDR1 as PRHDT and CDR2 as FYEKMQ (reference sequence). The germline V and J ends were trimmed by 4 bases and 5 bases, with 14 bases remaining between them. This CDR3 has 15 residues.

In DNA form, the CDR3 reads TGTGCCAGCAGCTTGAGACAGGGACACAATGAGCAGTTCTTC. This translates into CASSLRQGHNEQFF. The genes are TRBV7-8 and TRBJ2-1; TRBD1 matches at 7 bases. This CDR3 comprises 14 residues. V lost 3 bases, J lost 5 bases, and 4 bases stayed unmatched. Looked up from germline, CDR1 is SGHVS and CDR2 is FQNEAQ.

This clone was counted once. The chain combines TRBV30 with TRBJ2-5; 12 bases line up with TRBD2. Germline V gene lookup returns CDR1 GTSNPN and CDR2 SVGIG (reference sequence). V shed 0 bases, J shed 5 bases, and the junction held 13 bases outside the gene matches. This CDR3 comprises 18 residues. The CDR3 reads CAWSVLAGGIIFRETQYF. For the CDR3, the DNA is TGTGCCTGGAGTGTACTAGCGGGGGGAATAATTTTCCGGGAGACCCAGTACTTC.

The gene calls are TRBV5-1 and TRBJ2-3; D is possibly TRBD2 (5 bases). Trimming stripped 3 bases from V and 0 bases from J, with 11 bases between. Germline values: CDR1 SGHRS, CDR2 YFSETQ. The CDR3 is made up of 15 amino acids. The DNA for the CDR3 is TGCGCCAGCAGCTCCGTACTAGTGAGCACAGATACGCAGTATTTT. It is translated as CASSSVLVSTDTQYF.

V gene TRBV18 combines with J gene TRBJ2-7; tentative D call: TRBD1 (6 bases). This CDR3 is built from 14 residues. Germline V gene data show CDR1 as KGHSH and CDR2 as LQKENI. V lost 3 bases and J 3 bases, leaving 12 bases between the germline ends. CDR3 bases: TGTGCCAGCTCACCTCGCCAGGGGTACTACGAGCAGTACTTC. The encoded protein is CASSPRQGYYEQYF.

This clone was detected only a few times. The chain couples TRBV30 to TRBJ1-1; D gene uncertain. Germline values: CDR1 GTSNPN, CDR2 SVGIG (reference sequence). Deletions cut 6 bases from V and 2 bases from J, with 13 bases between. This CDR3 comprises 13 residues. In nucleotides, the CDR3 is TGTGCCTGTAAGAGGTGGGGTAACACTGAAGCTTTCTTT. Encoded protein: CACKRWGNTEAFF.

The chain carries TRBV6-5 and TRBJ1-2, with a tentative D call TRBD1 (5 bases). This CDR3 has 15 amino acids. Germline CDR1 is MNHEY and CDR2 is SVGAGI. V was cut by 0 bases and J by 7 bases, with 15 bases left in between. The CDR3 is CASSYSPGGSTGYTF. DNA for the CDR3: TGTGCCAGCAGTTACTCCCCGGGGGGAAGCACTGGCTACACCTTC.

The J gene is TRBJ2-7, the V gene TRBV5-6; TRBD2 agrees at 9 bases. Trimming took 4 bases from V and 1 from J; bases not matched to a gene: 12. Germline CDR1 is SGHDT and CDR2 is YYEEEE. The CDR3 runs to 17 residues. The DNA of the CDR3 is TGTGCCAGCAGCATTTTTGGCGGGGGGGCTCTTTCCTACGAGCAGTACTTC. Amino acids: CASSIFGGGALSYEQYF.

The chain has TRBV5-4 and TRBJ2-1, with 11 nucleotides matching TRBD2. After removal of 2 bases from V and 5 bases from J, the junction contained 3 bases not matched to a gene. CDR1 and CDR2 from the germline V gene are SGHNT and YYREEE (reference sequence). The CDR3 is 15 residues long. DNA of the CDR3: TGTGCCAGCAGCTTACGACTAGCGGGAAACAATGAGCAGTTCTTC. Amino acids: CASSLRLAGNNEQFF.

V and J are TRBV9 and TRBJ2-7; a possible D gene is TRBD1 (6 bases). V was shortened by 1 base and J by 2 bases, with 16 bases between the two germline ends. The CDR3 is 16 residues long. Germline lookup yields CDR1 SGDLS and CDR2 YYNGEE. DNA for the CDR3: TGTGCCAGCAGCGTAAATCCGGTTGGGGGCCCCTACGAGCAGTACTTC. Its protein product is CASSVNPVGGPYEQYF.

The chain uses TRBV7-4 and TRBJ1-5; TRBD1 aligns across 7 bases. Germline CDR1 and CDR2: SGHVT and SQSDAQ. V dropped 3 bases and J dropped 7; count of bases not matched to a gene: 12. CDR3 length: 16 amino acids. The CDR3 is CASSFPRQGVQQPQHF. CDR3 nucleotides: TGTGCCAGCAGCTTTCCCCGACAGGGTGTTCAACAGCCCCAGCATTTT.

The rearrangement links TRBV5-4 to TRBJ1-2; no clear D. The CDR3 totals 14 residues. The germline V gene has CDR1 SGHNT and CDR2 YYREEE (reference sequence). The V and J ends lost 0 bases and 8 bases respectively, with 14 bases between them. CDR3 in DNA: TGTGCCAGCAGCTTGGCTCTCGGAGACTCCGGCTACACCTTC. Protein product: CASSLALGDSGYTF.

This clone has just a few counts. The gene calls are TRBV7-2 and TRBJ1-3; a weak D match, TRBD1 (6 bases). Germline V lookup: CDR1 SGHTA, CDR2 FQGNSA. V lost 0 bases and J lost 2, with 14 bases in between. This CDR3 spans 17 amino acids. In DNA form, the CDR3 reads TGTGCCAGCAGCTTAGCGCGCCCCGGACAGACTGGAAACACCATATATTTT. As protein: CASSLARPGQTGNTIYF.

V is TRBV28 and J is TRBJ1-5, with 10 bases matching TRBD1. The V gene's germline CDR1 is MDHEN and CDR2 SYDVKM. J gave up 4 bases and V 6 bases, and 3 bases lay outside the gene matches. The CDR3 is 14 amino acids. The CDR3 DNA reads as TGTGCCAGCAGGGCGGACAGGGGGAATCAGCCCCAGCATTTT. It encodes CASRADRGNQPQHF.

The genes are TRBV19 and TRBJ2-3; no reliable D call. This CDR3 contains 12 residues. Germline CDR1 and CDR2: LNHDA and SQIVND (reference sequence). V shed 7 bases and J shed 6 bases, with 11 bases lying between them. CDR3 residues: CASKGQIDTQYF. Here the CDR3 DNA reads TGTGCCAGTAAGGGCCAAATCGATACGCAGTATTTT.

This chain joins TRBV6-6 and TRBJ2-3, with D tentatively TRBD2 (6 bases). Germline CDR1 MNHNY, CDR2 SVGAGI (reference sequence). The CDR3 spans 14 residues. With 3 bases removed from V and 2 bases from J, the gap between germline ends came to 9 bases. The CDR3 spells CASSYELATDTQYF. CDR3 bases: TGTGCCAGCAGTTATGAACTAGCCACAGATACGCAGTATTTT.

The CDR3 spells CASSSQRQRNEQFF. The CDR3 DNA follows: TGTGCCAGCAGTTCCCAACGACAAAGAAATGAGCAGTTCTTC. This chain links TRBV28 with TRBJ2-1, with D hard to call. This CDR3 comprises 14 residues. Looked up from germline, CDR1 is MDHEN and CDR2 is SYDVKM. V lost 4 bases, J lost 7 bases, and 14 bases lay in between.

In its sample, this clone was seen once. V usage is TRBV7-2 and J usage is TRBJ2-6, with 7 bases matching TRBD1. Germline lookup yields CDR1 SGHTA and CDR2 FQGNSA. With V trimmed by 9 bases and J by 0 bases, 8 bases remained unmatched. The CDR3 sequence is 16 residues long. CDR3 amino acids: CASPRDSFSGANVLTF. CDR3 coding DNA: TGTGCCAGTCCCCGGGACAGCTTCTCTGGGGCCAACGTCCTGACTTTC.

The rearrangement uses TRBV10-3 and TRBJ2-5, with 10 bases matching TRBD1. This CDR3 spans 17 amino acids. The germline gives CDR1 ENHRY, CDR2 SYGVKD. V was clipped by 10 bases and J by 2 bases; unmatched bases: 16. This CDR3 reads CATPTGGYGTVQETQYF. The CDR3 DNA follows: TGTGCCACTCCGACAGGGGGCTACGGGACGGTACAAGAGACCCAGTACTTC.

The chain uses TRBV25-1 and TRBJ2-7; D is unresolved. CDR3 size: 14 residues. V lost 8 bases to trimming and J lost 2 bases, with 16 bases between them. From germline, CDR1 is MGHDK and CDR2 SYGVNS. The CDR3 bases are TGTGCCAGCTTCACTGAGACAACAACCTACGAGCAGTACTTC. Protein product: CASFTETTTYEQYF.